A single sample gave rise to the 24 T cell receptor beta chains below, sequenced in a study of cytomegalovirus exposure and HLA in healthy donors. Amplification used 60 Vbeta primers and 13 Jbeta primers. Data came from immunoSEQ multiplex PCR; TCRdb stores just in-frame clones and leaves some out. The table lists over 150,000 clones, roughly 79% of them singletons. Source material: PBMCs. The receptors originated from a woman aged 18-30 years in good health and CMV-seronegative.

The chain has TRBV6-1 and TRBJ2-7, with a possible D match to TRBD1 (5 bases). Trimming took 3 bases from V and 2 from J, leaving 14 bases between them. The CDR3 consists of 15 residues. CDR1 and CDR2 (germline): MNHNS, SASEGT. CDR3 residues: CASSDRDSAAYEQYF. The CDR3 coding sequence is TGTGCCAGCAGTGACCGAGACAGCGCCGCCTACGAGCAGTACTTC.

V is TRBV30 and J is TRBJ1-1, with D unclear. The CDR3 length is 15 residues. Trimming took 3 bases from V and 0 from J, leaving 14 bases between them. Germline assignment: CDR1 GTSNPN and CDR2 SVGIG (reference sequence). CDR3 region: CAWSHYNRVNTEAFF. DNA of the CDR3: TGTGCCTGGAGCCACTATAATCGGGTGAACACTGAAGCTTTCTTT.

This clone was seen more than once but under ten times. The chain combines TRBV4-1 with TRBJ1-1; D might be TRBD1 (5 bases). The length of the CDR3 is 13 residues. Trimming shortened V by 3 bases and J by 6 bases, and 11 bases separated the two germline ends. Germline assignment: CDR1 MGHRA and CDR2 YSYEKL. The CDR3 loop is CASSHPGGAEAFF. The CDR3 nucleotides are TGCGCCAGCAGCCACCCTGGGGGGGCTGAAGCTTTCTTT.

The chain uses TRBV4-1 and TRBJ2-3; tentatively, D is TRBD1 (5 bases). V was cut by 1 base and J by 2 bases, with 13 bases left in between. The length of the CDR3 is 16 residues. Germline V lookup: CDR1 MGHRA, CDR2 YSYEKL. CDR3: CASSQVLRGPTDTQYF. The CDR3 nucleotides are TGCGCCAGCAGCCAAGTCTTAAGGGGCCCCACAGATACGCAGTATTTT.

The chain couples TRBV4-2 to TRBJ2-1; 7 bases agree with TRBD2. The CDR3 contains 15 residues. Looked up from germline, CDR1 is LGHNA and CDR2 is YNFKEQ. V dropped 4 bases and J dropped 8; count of bases not matched to a gene: 11. The CDR3 loop reads CASSLWTSLGDEQFF. The CDR3 nucleotides read TGTGCCAGCAGCCTTTGGACTAGTTTAGGGGATGAGCAGTTCTTC.

The chain couples TRBV25-1 to TRBJ2-5; 8 positions match TRBD1. The CDR3 runs 15 residues. The V gene's germline CDR1 is MGHDK and CDR2 SYGVNS. V lost 1 base, J lost 5 bases, and 6 bases stayed unmatched. CDR3 region: CASSEFAGGGETQYF. In DNA form, the CDR3 reads TGTGCCAGCAGTGAATTTGCAGGGGGCGGTGAGACCCAGTACTTC.

The chain is built from TRBV6-5 and TRBJ1-5; D gene uncertain. CDR3 length equals 15 residues. Trimming left V 8 bases short and J 0 bases short, with 14 bases between. The germline V gene has CDR1 MNHEY and CDR2 SVGAGI. CDR3: CASGYQQSSNQPQHF. CDR3 in DNA: TGTGCCAGCGGGTATCAACAGAGTAGCAATCAGCCCCAGCATTTT.

The chain joins TRBV27 to TRBJ1-2; 8 bases fit TRBD1. The CDR3 length is 16 residues. With 6 bases clipped from V and 0 bases from J, the junction kept 9 bases outside the gene matches. Germline CDR1 reads MNHEY; CDR2 reads SMNVEV (reference sequence). CDR3 DNA: TGTGCCAGCAGCAAAGGGACAGGCCAAGCTAACTATGGCTACACCTTC. Amino acids: CASSKGTGQANYGYTF.

This chain links TRBV6-6 with TRBJ2-7; no clear D gene. V lost 6 bases, J lost 1 base, and 13 bases lay in between. CDR1 is MNHNY, CDR2 SVGAGI, per germline (reference sequence). The CDR3 is 14 amino acids. The CDR3 loop is CASSRPEVSYEQYF. Here the CDR3 DNA reads TGTGCCAGCAGCCGCCCCGAGGTTTCCTACGAGCAGTACTTC.

The chain joins TRBV30 to TRBJ2-3; a weak D match, TRBD1 (5 bases). This CDR3 contains 16 residues. Germline assignment: CDR1 GTSNPN and CDR2 SVGIG (reference sequence). V lost 1 base and J 2 bases, leaving 16 bases between the germline ends. The CDR3, as DNA: TGTGCCTGGAGTGGGTTTCAGGGTCCTAACACAGATACGCAGTATTTT. It is translated as CAWSGFQGPNTDTQYF.

The V call is TRBV25-1, the J call TRBJ2-7; D is undetermined. From germline, CDR1 is MGHDK and CDR2 SYGVNS. The CDR3 covers 17 residues. Deletions cut 1 base from V and 0 bases from J, with 16 bases between. CDR3 nucleotides: TGTGCCAGCAGTGAATTTTTTTTGGGCACCAGCTCCTACGAGCAGTACTTC. Translating it yields CASSEFFLGTSSYEQYF.

This chain connects TRBV9 to TRBJ1-1; D is uncertain. This CDR3 comprises 14 residues. V was cut by 3 bases and J by 11 bases, with 20 bases left in between. Germline V CDR1 and CDR2: SGDLS, YYNGEE. CDR3 sequence reads: CASSAHIFSRTAFF. DNA of the CDR3: TGTGCCAGCAGCGCCCATATTTTCTCGAGAACGGCTTTCTTT.

V gene TRBV28 combines with J gene TRBJ2-5, with D possibly matching TRBD1 (6 bases). Germline lookup yields CDR1 MDHEN and CDR2 SYDVKM. Trimming pared 5 bases from V and 5 bases from J, leaving 18 bases between. The CDR3 spans 15 residues. Here the CDR3 DNA reads TGTGCCAGCAGTCCCTCTTCAGGGGCTGGCGAGACCCAGTACTTC. Protein sequence: CASSPSSGAGETQYF.

This chain uses TRBV28 with TRBJ1-4; weak D call: TRBD1 (6 bases). Germline assignment: CDR1 MDHEN and CDR2 SYDVKM. V was shortened by 6 bases and J by 7 bases, with 15 bases between the two germline ends. The length of the CDR3 is 14 residues. The CDR3 loop is CASRELGAGEKLFF. DNA of the CDR3: TGTGCCAGCAGGGAGTTGGGGGCGGGTGAAAAACTGTTTTTT.

The chain uses TRBV2 and TRBJ2-3, with a possible D match to TRBD2 (7 bases). Trimming removed 8 bases at V and 1 base at J, with 16 bases between. Germline V CDR1 and CDR2: SNHLY, FYNNEI. The CDR3 has 15 residues. As DNA, the CDR3 is TGTGCCAGCGCTTTTGCGGGGGCCCGCACAGATACGCAGTATTTT. This codes for CASAFAGARTDTQYF.

The gene calls are TRBV29-1 and TRBJ1-2; 8 bases match TRBD1. Per germline, CDR1 SQVTM and CDR2 ANQGSEA. This CDR3 contains 14 residues. V lost 0 bases to trimming and J lost 3 bases; unmatched junction nucleotides: 3. The CDR3, as DNA: TGCAGCGTTGAAGAAGGGGGACAGGACTATGGCTACACCTTC. This codes for CSVEEGGQDYGYTF.

This clone was counted once. V is TRBV6-6 and J is TRBJ2-7, with D uncertain. Germline CDR1 reads MNHNY; CDR2 reads SVGAGI (reference sequence). The length of the CDR3 is 13 residues. The ends were cut back, 2 bases at V and 3 bases at J, with 8 bases in the middle. CDR3 protein: CASSYVTNYEQYF. The CDR3, as DNA: TGTGCCAGCAGTTACGTTACAAACTACGAGCAGTACTTC.

V usage is TRBV4-2 and J usage is TRBJ1-2; the match to TRBD1 covers 7 bases. This CDR3 contains 14 residues. The germline V gene has CDR1 LGHNA and CDR2 YNFKEQ. V lost 4 bases to trimming and J lost 1 base; unmatched junction nucleotides: 3. The CDR3 bases are TGTGCCAGCAGCCTAAGACAGGGTAACTATGGCTACACCTTC. This codes for CASSLRQGNYGYTF.

The chain couples TRBV13 to TRBJ1-1; maybe TRBD1 (6 bases). The ends were cut back, 5 bases at V and 5 bases at J, with 12 bases in the middle. Germline V gene sequence: CDR1 PRHDT, CDR2 FYEKMQ (reference sequence). CDR3 length: 13 amino acids. The CDR3 sequence is CASSIQGRTEAFF. CDR3 in DNA: TGTGCCAGCAGCATACAGGGCAGAACTGAAGCTTTCTTT. Looking up the rest from reference TRBV13 and TRBJ1-1 gives the full variable domain: AAGVIQSPRHLIKEKRETATLKCYPIPRHDTVYWYQQGPGQDPQFLISFYEKMQSDKGSIPDRFSAQQFSDYHSELNMSSLELGDSALYFCASSIQGRTEAFFGQGTRLTVV.

This clone appeared a few times. The chain is built from TRBV4-1 and TRBJ1-1; 8 bases map to TRBD1. V lost 0 bases, J lost 5 bases, and 5 bases stayed unmatched. CDR3 length: 15 residues. The germline V gene has CDR1 MGHRA and CDR2 YSYEKL. The CDR3 DNA reads as TGCGCCAGCAGCCAAGAAGCAGGGGGCGGGACTGAAGCTTTCTTT. This translates into CASSQEAGGGTEAFF.

V usage is TRBV6-6 and J usage is TRBJ1-2; D perhaps matches TRBD1 (5 bases). The germline V and J ends were trimmed by 0 bases and 12 bases, with 14 bases remaining between them. The CDR3 consists of 13 residues. The V gene's germline CDR1 is MNHNY and CDR2 SVGAGI (reference sequence). The CDR3 DNA is TGTGCCAGCAGTTACTCCCCCGGGGGGTTGCACACCTTC. The encoded protein is CASSYSPGGLHTF.

The chain links TRBV5-4 to TRBJ2-3; 9 bases are a match to TRBD2. This CDR3 is 15 amino acids long. Germline-derived CDR1 and CDR2 are SGHNT and YYREEE (reference sequence). The V and J ends lost 6 bases and 6 bases, in that order; junction bases with no gene match: 11. CDR3 in amino acids: CASTPGLAAVDTQYF. CDR3 sequence (DNA): TGTGCCAGCACACCGGGACTAGCCGCAGTGGATACGCAGTATTTT.

The rearrangement links TRBV9 to TRBJ2-5, with 9 bases lining up with TRBD1. The CDR3 totals 15 residues. V dropped 3 bases and J dropped 5; count of bases not matched to a gene: 8. Looked up from germline, CDR1 is SGDLS and CDR2 is YYNGEE. This chain's CDR3 is CASSEGQGYGETQYF. CDR3 nucleotides: TGTGCCAGCAGCGAGGGACAGGGATACGGGGAGACCCAGTACTTC.

This clone was observed once. The chain employs TRBV7-3 and TRBJ2-3; 9 bases fit TRBD2. Trimming at V came to 1 base and at J to 5 bases, leaving 10 bases not matched to a gene. The CDR3 runs to 17 residues. Germline V gene lookup returns CDR1 SGHTA and CDR2 FQGTGA. DNA for the CDR3: TGTGCCAGCAGCTTAATGGGGGCGGGAGGGCCGGGAGATACGCAGTATTTT. It encodes CASSLMGAGGPGDTQYF. Filled out from reference TRBV7-3 and TRBJ2-3, the complete variable domain reads GAGVSQTPSNKVTEKGKYVELRCDPISGHTALYWYRQSLGQGPEFLIYFQGTGAADDSGLPNDRFFAVRPEGSVSTLKIQRTERGDSAVYLCASSLMGAGGPGDTQYFGPGTRLTVL.